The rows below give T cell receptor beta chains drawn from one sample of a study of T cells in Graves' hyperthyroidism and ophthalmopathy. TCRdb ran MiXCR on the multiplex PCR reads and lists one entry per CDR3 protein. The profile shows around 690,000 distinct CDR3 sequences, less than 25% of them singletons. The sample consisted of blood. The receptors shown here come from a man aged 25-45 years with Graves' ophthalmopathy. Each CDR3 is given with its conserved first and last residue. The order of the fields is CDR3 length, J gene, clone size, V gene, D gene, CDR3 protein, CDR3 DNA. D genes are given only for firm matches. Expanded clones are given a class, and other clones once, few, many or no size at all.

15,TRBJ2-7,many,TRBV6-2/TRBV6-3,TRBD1,CASRPTGTGTYEQYF,TGTGCCAGCAGGCCAACCGGGACAGGGACCTACGAGCAGTACTTC
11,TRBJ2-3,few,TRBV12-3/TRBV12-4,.,CASLMGDTQYF,TGTGCCAGCCTCATGGGAGATACGCAGTATTTT
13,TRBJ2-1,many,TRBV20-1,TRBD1,CSRGETGVHEQFF,TGCAGCCGGGGCGAGACAGGGGTCCATGAGCAGTTCTTC
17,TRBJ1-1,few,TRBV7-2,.,CASSFYPGRVGNTEAFF,TGTGCCAGCAGCTTCTACCCAGGGAGAGTTGGAAACACTGAAGCTTTCTTT
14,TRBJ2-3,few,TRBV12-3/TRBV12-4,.,CASIGRLSTDTQYF,TGTGCCAGCATAGGCAGACTGAGCACAGATACGCAGTATTTT
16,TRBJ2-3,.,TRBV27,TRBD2,CASSLHGTSGRDTQYF,TGTGCCAGCAGTTTACATGGGACTAGCGGGAGGGATACGCAGTATTTT
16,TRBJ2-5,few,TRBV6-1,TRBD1,CASSRIPGQGAETQYF,TGTGCCAGCAGTCGAATCCCGGGACAGGGGGCCGAGACCCAGTACTTC
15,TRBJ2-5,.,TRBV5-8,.,CASSSGMRDWETQYF,TGTGCCAGCAGCTCGGGAATGCGGGACTGGGAGACCCAGTACTTC
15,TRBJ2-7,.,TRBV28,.,CASSLNKAGKDEQYF,TGTGCCAGCAGTTTAAATAAGGCGGGAAAGGACGAGCAGTACTTC
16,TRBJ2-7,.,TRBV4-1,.,CASSQEQGFGFFEQYF,TGCGCCAGCAGCCAAGAGCAAGGGTTTGGTTTCTTCGAGCAGTACTTC
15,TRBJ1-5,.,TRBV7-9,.,CASSLGGIGNQPQHF,TGTGCCAGCAGCCTTGGAGGGATAGGGAATCAGCCCCAGCATTTT
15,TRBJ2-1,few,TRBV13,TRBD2,CASSLREMLMNEQFF,TGTGCCAGCAGCTTGCGGGAGATGCTTATGAATGAGCAGTTCTTC
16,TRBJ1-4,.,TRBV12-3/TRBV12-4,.,CASRPTLRGGSEKLFF,TGTGCCAGCAGACCGACCCTCAGGGGAGGGAGTGAAAAACTGTTTTTT
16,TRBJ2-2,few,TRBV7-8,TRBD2,CASSLRAGLNTGELFF,TGTGCCAGCAGCTTACGAGCGGGGCTAAACACCGGGGAGCTGTTTTTT
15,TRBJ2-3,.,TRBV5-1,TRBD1,CASSPPGQSTDTQYF,TGTGCCAGCAGTCCGCCGGGACAGAGCACAGATACGCAGTATTTT
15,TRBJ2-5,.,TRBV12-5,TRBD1,CASGHGQGTIETQYF,TGTGCTAGTGGTCACGGACAGGGAACGATTGAGACCCAGTACTTC